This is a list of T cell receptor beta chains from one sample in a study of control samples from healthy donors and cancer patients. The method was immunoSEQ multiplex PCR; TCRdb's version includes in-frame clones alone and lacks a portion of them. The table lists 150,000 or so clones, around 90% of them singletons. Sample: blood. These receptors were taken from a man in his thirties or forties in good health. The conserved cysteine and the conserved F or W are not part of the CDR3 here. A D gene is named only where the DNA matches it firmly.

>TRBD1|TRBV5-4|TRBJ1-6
ASRIQGRENSPLH
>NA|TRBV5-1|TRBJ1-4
ASSSDGVNEKLF
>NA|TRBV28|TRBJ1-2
ASRLSGDGYT
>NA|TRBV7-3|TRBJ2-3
ASSLTGGGFTDTQY
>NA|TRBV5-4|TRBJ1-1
ASRKGLLNTEAF
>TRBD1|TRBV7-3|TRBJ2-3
ASSSTGGGGPDTQY
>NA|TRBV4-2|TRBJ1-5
ASSQDLRQPQH
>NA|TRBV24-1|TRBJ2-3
ATSEDSTDTQY
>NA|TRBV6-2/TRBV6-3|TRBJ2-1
ASSVQGIEQF
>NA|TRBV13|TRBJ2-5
ASGVRGKAQETQY
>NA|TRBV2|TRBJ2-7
ASAGRAEQY
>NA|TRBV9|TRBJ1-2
ASRGVNYGYT
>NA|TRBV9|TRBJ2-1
ASSPRDRASLAAAYNEQF
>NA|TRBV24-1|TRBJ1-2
ATSDSNVWEDYGYT
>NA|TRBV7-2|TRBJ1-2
ASSTPGREAGYT
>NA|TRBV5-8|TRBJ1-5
AIATQPSSNQPQH
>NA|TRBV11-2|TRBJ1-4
ASSLFMGGSNEKLF
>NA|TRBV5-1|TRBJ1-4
ASSLSGDTEKLF
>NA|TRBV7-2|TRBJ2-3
ACSGALVTQY
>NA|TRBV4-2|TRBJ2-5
ASSQDTRGEETQY
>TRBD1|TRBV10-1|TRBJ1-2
ASRPVQGASGYT
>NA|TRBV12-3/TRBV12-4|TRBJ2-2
ASILYPAGELF
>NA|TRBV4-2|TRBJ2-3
ASSPGSRSDTQY
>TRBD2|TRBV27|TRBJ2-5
ASSFRTSGTQETQY
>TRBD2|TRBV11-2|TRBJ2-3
ASSLDPGTRTSTY
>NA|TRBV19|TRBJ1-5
ASSIGGDQPQH
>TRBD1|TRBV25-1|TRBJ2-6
ASRGGQGVSGANVLT
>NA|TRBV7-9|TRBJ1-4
ASSLSGDNEKLF
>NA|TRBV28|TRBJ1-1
ASRGENREDTEAF
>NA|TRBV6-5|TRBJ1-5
ASTPGSQRPQH
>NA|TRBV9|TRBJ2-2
ASGPLIVGDTGELF
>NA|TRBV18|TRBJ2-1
ASSPLGLRDEQF
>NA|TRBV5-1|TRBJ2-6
ASSLQDTGANVLT
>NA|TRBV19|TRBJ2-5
ASGSGETQY
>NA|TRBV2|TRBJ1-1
ASSAQEYTEAF
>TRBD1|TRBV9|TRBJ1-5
ASSLQGGQGQPQH
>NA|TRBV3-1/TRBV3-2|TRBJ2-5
ASSQGLGVETQY
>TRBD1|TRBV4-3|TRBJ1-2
ASSPGGPIGSDGYT
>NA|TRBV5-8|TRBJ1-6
ASSPGGRRYSPLH
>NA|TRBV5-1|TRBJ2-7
ASSSRRGVYYEQY
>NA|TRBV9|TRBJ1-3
ASSPRGGDTIY
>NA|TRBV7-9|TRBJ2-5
ASSLVETQY
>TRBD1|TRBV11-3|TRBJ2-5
ASSSRTGMGETQY
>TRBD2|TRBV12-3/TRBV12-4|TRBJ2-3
ASSLAGARQY
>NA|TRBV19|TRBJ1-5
ASSNGGSQPQH
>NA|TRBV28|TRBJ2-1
ASRGVDPDSSYNEQF
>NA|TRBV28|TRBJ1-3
ASSLLDRGNTIY
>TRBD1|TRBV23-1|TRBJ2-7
ASSQGQGYEQY
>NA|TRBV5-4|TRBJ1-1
ASSLTGEAF